The 17 T cell receptor beta chains below all came from one sample that was sequenced in a study of control samples from healthy donors and cancer patients. Only in-frame clones appear in the TCRdb table, and some are missing; sequencing was by immunoSEQ multiplex PCR. The sample records about 120,000 clones, nearly 95% being singletons. The sequenced sample was blood. These TCRs come from a man aged 25-45 years in good health.

V and J are TRBV5-6 and TRBJ1-2; TRBD1 agrees at 10 bases. Germline V gene data show CDR1 as SGHDT and CDR2 as YYEEEE. The CDR3 has 14 residues. J lost 7 bases, V lost 3 bases, and 6 bases had no gene match. The CDR3 region has the DNA TGTGCCAGCAGCTCTCCGACAGGGGGCTTTGGCTACACCTTC. It yields the protein CASSSPTGGFGYTF.

This chain uses TRBV2 with TRBJ1-2; D is uncertain. Trimming removed 1 base at V and 1 base at J, with 4 bases between. The CDR3 is made up of 13 amino acids. In germline, CDR1 is SNHLY, CDR2 FYNNEI. CDR3 sequence reads: CASSEEDNYGYTF. The CDR3 DNA reads as TGTGCCAGCAGTGAAGAGGATAACTATGGCTACACCTTC. The full variable domain, rest sourced from reference TRBV2 and TRBJ1-2, is EPEVTQTPSHQVTQMGQEVILRCVPISNHLYFYWYRQILGQKVEFLVSFYNNEISEKSEIFDDQFSVERPDGSNFTLKIRSTKLEDSAMYFCASSEEDNYGYTFGSGTRLTVV.

The chain recombines TRBV3-1 (or the pseudogene TRBV3-2) with TRBJ2-5, with unresolved D. This CDR3 contains 13 residues. V lost 1 base and J lost 2, with 5 bases in between. The germline V gene has CDR1 LGHDT and CDR2 YNNKEL (reference sequence). The CDR3 loop reads CASSQGGQETQYF. The CDR3 DNA reads TGTGCCAGCAGCCAAGGAGGACAAGAGACCCAGTACTTC.

The rearrangement links TRBV10-3 to TRBJ1-1; no firm D call. Deletions cut 0 bases from V and 1 base from J, with 9 bases between. This CDR3 region has 15 residues. Germline CDR1 ENHRY, CDR2 SYGVKD. The CDR3 DNA sequence: TGTGCCATCAGTGAGTCAGGAGGGCGGAACACTGAAGCTTTCTTT. It yields the protein CAISESGGRNTEAFF.

This clone was seen more than once but under ten times. This chain connects TRBV4-1 to TRBJ1-6, with TRBD1 as a possible D gene (6 bases). Germline CDR1 is MGHRA and CDR2 is YSYEKL. The CDR3 totals 16 residues. V shed 1 base and J shed 13 bases, with 20 bases lying between them. The CDR3 sequence is CASSQAFDGGGRPLHF. The CDR3 DNA reads as TGCGCCAGCAGCCAAGCTTTTGACGGAGGGGGGAGGCCCCTCCACTTT.

CDR3 residues: CASSLDRGTEAFF. The CDR3 coding sequence is TGTGCCAGCAGCTTGGACAGGGGGACTGAAGCTTTCTTT. V gene TRBV5-4 combines with J gene TRBJ1-1; the match to TRBD1 covers 8 bases. The V gene's germline CDR1 is SGHNT and CDR2 YYREEE (reference sequence). The V gene end was trimmed by 0 bases and the J gene end by 5 bases; junction bases not matched to a gene: 0. The length of the CDR3 is 13 residues.

CDR3 residues: CASRGGQGAYNEQFF. The CDR3 DNA reads TGTGCCAGCAGGGGAGGACAGGGGGCTTACAATGAGCAGTTCTTC. The chain uses TRBV6-5 and TRBJ2-1; TRBD1 matches 11 bases. Germline V gene data show CDR1 as MNHEY and CDR2 as SVGAGI. The V segment lost 6 bases and the J segment 4 bases; nucleotides outside the gene matches: 5. The CDR3 has 15 amino acids.

Only one count was recorded for this clone. V is TRBV11-2 and J is TRBJ1-4; D unresolved. The CDR3 loop spans 16 amino acids. CDR1 and CDR2 (germline): SGHAT, FQNNGV. V gave up 0 bases and J gave up 8 bases, with 16 bases separating them. CDR3 protein: CASSLDRWGLGEKLFF. The CDR3 DNA follows: TGTGCCAGCAGCTTAGATCGATGGGGATTAGGGGAAAAACTGTTTTTT. Based on the CDR3 plus reference TRBV11-2 and TRBJ1-4, the full variable domain is EAGVAQSPRYKIIEKRQSVAFWCNPISGHATLYWYQQILGQGPKLLIQFQNNGVVDDSQLPKDRFSAERLKGVDSTLKIQPAKLEDSAVYLCASSLDRWGLGEKLFFGSGTQLSVL.

V gene TRBV7-3 combines with J gene TRBJ1-2; tentatively, D is TRBD1 (6 bases). V dropped 2 bases and J dropped 5 bases, with 9 bases sitting between them. This CDR3 region has 13 residues. Germline lookup yields CDR1 SGHTA and CDR2 FQGTGA. DNA of the CDR3: TGTGCCAGCAGCTTAGTAGGGGGTTATGGCTACACCTTC. This sequence encodes CASSLVGGYGYTF.

The chain is built from TRBV5-5 and TRBJ1-5; 9 bases line up with TRBD1. The ends lost 0 bases at V and 7 bases at J; junction bases unmatched: 5. Germline V gene data show CDR1 as SGHKS and CDR2 as YYEKEE (reference sequence). CDR3 length: 15 residues. CDR3 residues: CASSLVDRGRQPQHF. In nucleotides, the CDR3 is TGTGCCAGCAGCTTGGTGGACAGGGGAAGACAGCCCCAGCATTTT.

The gene calls are TRBV2 and TRBJ2-3; 8 bases fit TRBD2. V gave up 6 bases and J gave up 5 bases; unmatched junction bases: 10. Germline V gives CDR1 SNHLY, CDR2 FYNNEI. The CDR3 totals 15 residues. The CDR3 coding sequence is TGTGCCAGCAGGTCCCGCGGGGGGCTAGGAGATACGCAGTATTTT. This codes for CASRSRGGLGDTQYF.

Here the CDR3 reads CASSLVQGNGYTF. The CDR3 nucleotides read TGTGCCAGCAGCTTAGTCCAGGGTAATGGCTACACCTTC. The V gene is TRBV7-9, the J gene TRBJ1-2; weak D call: TRBD1 (5 bases). This CDR3 spans 13 amino acids. Trimming took off 1 base at V and 6 bases at J, with 9 bases between the two ends. Per the germline V gene, CDR1 is SEHNR and CDR2 is FQNEAQ (reference sequence).

The chain recombines TRBV18 with TRBJ1-2; D not resolved. V dropped 4 bases and J dropped 3 bases, with 15 bases sitting between them. Per the germline V gene, CDR1 is KGHSH and CDR2 is LQKENI. The CDR3 spans 15 residues. CDR3 in DNA: TGTGCCAGCTCACTCTACGACTCAGACTACTATGGCTACACCTTC. Amino acids: CASSLYDSDYYGYTF.

The rearrangement uses TRBV30 and TRBJ1-4; D possibly corresponds to TRBD1 (5 bases). This CDR3 has 13 residues. Deletions cut 0 bases from V and 10 bases from J, with 12 bases between. The germline gives CDR1 GTSNPN, CDR2 SVGIG (reference sequence). The DNA of the CDR3 is TGTGCCTGGAGTGTACTTCAGGGAGGAAAACTGTTTTTT. It is translated as CAWSVLQGGKLFF.

CDR3 coding DNA: TGCAGCGTTGAGTTGCGGGGGGGCTCAGATACGCAGTATTTT. Its protein is CSVELRGGSDTQYF. This chain uses TRBV29-1 with TRBJ2-3, with 9 bases that match TRBD2. V lost 3 bases, J lost 4 bases, and 5 bases stayed unmatched. This CDR3 is 14 amino acids long. Germline V gene lookup returns CDR1 SQVTM and CDR2 ANQGSEA.

The chain is built from TRBV9 and TRBJ2-2; D perhaps matches TRBD1 (5 bases). Germline CDR1 reads SGDLS; CDR2 reads YYNGEE. V was clipped by 2 bases and J by 1 base, with 6 bases between them. The CDR3 runs to 14 residues. CDR3 DNA: TGTGCCAGCAGCGTCACAGGGAACACCGGGGAGCTGTTTTTT. Translating it yields CASSVTGNTGELFF. Together with reference TRBV9 and TRBJ2-2, the CDR3 gives the full variable domain: DSGVTQTPKHLITATGQRVTLRCSPRSGDLSVYWYQQSLDQGLQFLIQYYNGEERAKGNILERFSAQQFPDLHSELNLSSLELGDSALYFCASSVTGNTGELFFGEGSRLTVL.

This clone is a singleton in its sample. This chain links TRBV5-6 with TRBJ2-7; either TRBD1 or TRBD2 may fit D (6 bases each). V gave up 4 bases and J gave up 2 bases, with 19 bases separating them. This CDR3 is built from 16 residues. In germline, CDR1 is SGHDT, CDR2 YYEEEE. The CDR3 reads CASSPEGETPPYEQYV. CDR3 nucleotide sequence: TGTGCCAGCAGCCCGGAGGGGGAAACACCTCCCTACGAGCAGTACGTC.